The clone carrying this T cell receptor (beta chain) was detected a few times. Its antigen is not identified. The entry originates in a study of T cells in Graves' hyperthyroidism and ophthalmopathy. Newly diagnosed hyperthyroidism, duration under 2 months, in patients aged 18 to 65. PBMCs were obtained from about 9 ml fresh peripheral blood. Amplified TCR beta CDR3 regions came from RNA transcripts. The TCR CDR3 was amplified in a first-round RT-PCR using the HTBI primer set. TCRdb processed the multiplex PCR reads anew with MiXCR; each CDR3 protein has one entry. The table has around 400,000 distinct CDR3 sequences, roughly 25% seen once; the top ten hold 70% to 75%. Whole-study results and caveats: Ophthalmopathy and stable hyperthyroidism were told apart by a 13 V-J model.

What was sequenced was blood. This TCR came from a man aged 45-65 years with Graves' hyperthyroidism.

The CDR3 nucleotides are TGTGCCAGCTCCGAAGACACAGATACGCAGTATTTT. It translates to CASSEDTDTQYF. The chain uses TRBV13 and TRBJ2-3; unclear D gene. V was pared by 8 bases and J by 2 bases, with 8 bases between. CDR3 size: 12 residues. The germline CDR1 and CDR2 sequences are PRHDT and FYEKMQ (reference sequence). The variable domain in full, with the rest retrieved from reference TRBV13 and TRBJ2-3, is AAGVIQSPRHLIKEKRETATLKCYPIPRHDTVYWYQQGPGQDPQFLISFYEKMQSDKGSIPDRFSAQQFSDYHSELNMSSLELGDSALYFCASSEDTDTQYFGPGTRLTVL.